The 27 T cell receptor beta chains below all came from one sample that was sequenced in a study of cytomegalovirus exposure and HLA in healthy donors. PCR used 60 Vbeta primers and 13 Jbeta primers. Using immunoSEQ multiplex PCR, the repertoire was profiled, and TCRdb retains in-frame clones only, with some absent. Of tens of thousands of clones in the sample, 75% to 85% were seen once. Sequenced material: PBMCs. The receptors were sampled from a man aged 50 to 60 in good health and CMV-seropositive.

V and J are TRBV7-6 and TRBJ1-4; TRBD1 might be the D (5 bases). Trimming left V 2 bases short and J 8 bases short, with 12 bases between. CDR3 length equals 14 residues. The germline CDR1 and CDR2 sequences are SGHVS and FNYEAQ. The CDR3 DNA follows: TGTGCCAGCAGCTTAAGAAGGGGAGGAGAAAAACTGTTTTTT. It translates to CASSLRRGGEKLFF.

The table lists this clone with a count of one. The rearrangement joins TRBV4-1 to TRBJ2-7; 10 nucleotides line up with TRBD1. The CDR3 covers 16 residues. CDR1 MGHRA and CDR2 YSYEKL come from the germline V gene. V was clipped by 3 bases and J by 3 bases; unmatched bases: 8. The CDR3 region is CASSHLPGQGLYEQYF. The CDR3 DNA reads TGCGCCAGCAGCCATCTCCCGGGACAGGGGCTCTACGAGCAGTACTTC.

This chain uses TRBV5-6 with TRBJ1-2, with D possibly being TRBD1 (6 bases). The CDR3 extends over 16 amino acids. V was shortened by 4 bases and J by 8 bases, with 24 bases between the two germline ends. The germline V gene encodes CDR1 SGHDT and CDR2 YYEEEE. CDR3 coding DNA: TGTGCCAGCAGCGTTGAGGGGGACCCCTACCGGGGCGGCTACACCTTC. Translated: CASSVEGDPYRGGYTF. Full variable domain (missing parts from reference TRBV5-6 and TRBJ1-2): DAGVTQSPTHLIKTRGQQVTLRCSPKSGHDTVSWYQQALGQGPQFIFQYYEEEERQRGNFPDRFSGHQFPNYSSELNVNALLLGDSALYLCASSVEGDPYRGGYTFGSGTRLTVV.

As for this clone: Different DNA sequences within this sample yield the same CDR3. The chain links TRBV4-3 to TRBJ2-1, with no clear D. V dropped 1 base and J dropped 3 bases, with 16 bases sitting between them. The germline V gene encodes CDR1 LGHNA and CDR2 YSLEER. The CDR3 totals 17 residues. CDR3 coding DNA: TGCGCCAGCAGCCAAGCTATCATTGTAATAATCTACAATGAGCAGTTCTTC. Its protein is CASSQAIIVIIYNEQFF.

The CDR3 coding sequence is TGTGCCAGCAGCGAGAGCGGGAGCTGGGGAGCAGATACGCAGTATTTT. This codes for CASSESGSWGADTQYF. The chain is built from TRBV9 and TRBJ2-3, with TRBD2 identical over 8 bases. CDR1 SGDLS and CDR2 YYNGEE come from the germline V gene. The junction had 10 bases not matched to a gene; V was cut back by 3 bases and J by 4 bases. The CDR3 is 16 amino acids.

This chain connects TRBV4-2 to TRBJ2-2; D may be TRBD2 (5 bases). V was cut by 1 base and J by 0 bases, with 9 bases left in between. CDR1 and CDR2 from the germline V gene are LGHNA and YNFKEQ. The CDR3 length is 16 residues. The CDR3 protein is CASSQVAGSNTGELFF. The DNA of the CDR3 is TGTGCCAGCAGCCAAGTCGCGGGTTCGAACACCGGGGAGCTGTTTTTT.

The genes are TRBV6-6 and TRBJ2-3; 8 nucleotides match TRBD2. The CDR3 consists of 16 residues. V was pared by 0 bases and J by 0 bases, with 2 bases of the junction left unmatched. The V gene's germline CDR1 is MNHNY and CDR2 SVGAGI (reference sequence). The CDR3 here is CASSYSLAASTDTQYF. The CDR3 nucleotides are TGTGCCAGCAGTTACTCACTAGCGGCTAGCACAGATACGCAGTATTTT.

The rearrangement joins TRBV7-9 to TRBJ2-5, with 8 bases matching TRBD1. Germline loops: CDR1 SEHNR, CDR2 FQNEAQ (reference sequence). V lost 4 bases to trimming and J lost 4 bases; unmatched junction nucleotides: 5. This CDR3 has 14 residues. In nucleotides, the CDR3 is TGTGCCAGCAGCTCGCAGGGGACAGGAGAGACCCAGTACTTC. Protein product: CASSSQGTGETQYF.

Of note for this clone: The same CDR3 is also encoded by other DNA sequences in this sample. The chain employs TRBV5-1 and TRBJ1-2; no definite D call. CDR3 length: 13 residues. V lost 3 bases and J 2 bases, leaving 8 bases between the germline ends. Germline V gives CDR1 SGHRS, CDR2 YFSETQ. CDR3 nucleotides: TGCGCCAGCAGCTACGGGAAGAACTATGGCTACACCTTC. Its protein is CASSYGKNYGYTF.

Here the CDR3 DNA reads TGTGCCAGCAGCTTGGGTCGAGCGGGGGACGAGACCCAGTACTTC. Its translation: CASSLGRAGDETQYF. This chain joins TRBV5-4 and TRBJ2-5, with 8 bases matching TRBD2. Germline CDR1 is SGHNT and CDR2 is YYREEE (reference sequence). CDR3 size: 15 residues. V trimming: 0 bases; J trimming: 5 bases; junction bases outside the gene matches: 6.

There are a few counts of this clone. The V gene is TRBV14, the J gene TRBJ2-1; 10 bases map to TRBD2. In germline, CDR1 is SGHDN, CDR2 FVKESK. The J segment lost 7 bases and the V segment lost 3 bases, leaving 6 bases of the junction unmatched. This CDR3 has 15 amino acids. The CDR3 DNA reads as TGTGCCAGCAGCCAGCTAGCGGGAGTATCTAATGAGCAGTTCTTC. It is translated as CASSQLAGVSNEQFF.

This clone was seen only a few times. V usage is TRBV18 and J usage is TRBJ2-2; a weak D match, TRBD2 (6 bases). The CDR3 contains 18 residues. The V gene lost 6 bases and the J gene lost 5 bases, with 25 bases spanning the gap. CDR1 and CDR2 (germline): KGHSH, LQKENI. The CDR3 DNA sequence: TGTGCCAGCTCCCTCACAAGGCTGCGGGATAGGAAAACCGGGGAGCTGTTTTTT. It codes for CASSLTRLRDRKTGELFF.

The CDR3 region is CASRAGTPATDTQYF. The DNA of the CDR3 is TGTGCCAGCAGAGCCGGGACTCCTGCCACAGATACGCAGTATTTT. This chain connects TRBV6-5 to TRBJ2-3; D perhaps matches TRBD2 (6 bases). The germline V and J ends were trimmed by 6 bases and 2 bases, with 15 bases remaining between them. Germline loops: CDR1 MNHEY, CDR2 SVGAGI. CDR3 size: 15 residues.

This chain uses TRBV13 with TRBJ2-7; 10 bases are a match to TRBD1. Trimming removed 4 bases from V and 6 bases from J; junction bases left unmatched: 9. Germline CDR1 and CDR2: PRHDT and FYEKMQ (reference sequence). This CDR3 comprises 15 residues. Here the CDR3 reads CASSSLGQGGVEQYF. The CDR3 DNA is TGTGCCAGCAGCTCCCTCGGACAGGGGGGGGTCGAGCAGTACTTC.

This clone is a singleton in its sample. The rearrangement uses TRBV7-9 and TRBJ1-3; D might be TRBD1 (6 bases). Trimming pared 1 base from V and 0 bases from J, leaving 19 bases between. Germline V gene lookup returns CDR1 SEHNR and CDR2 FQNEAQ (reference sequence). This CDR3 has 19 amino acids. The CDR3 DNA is TGTGCCAGCAGCTTAGTGTTTCGGTGGACAGTGGGCTCTGGAAACACCATATATTTT. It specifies CASSLVFRWTVGSGNTIYF.

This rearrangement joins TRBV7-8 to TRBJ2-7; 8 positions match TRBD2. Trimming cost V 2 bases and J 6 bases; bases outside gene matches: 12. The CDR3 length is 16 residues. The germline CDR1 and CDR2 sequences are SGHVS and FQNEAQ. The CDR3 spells CASSLREGDGAGEQYF. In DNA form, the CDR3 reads TGTGCCAGCAGCTTACGGGAGGGTGACGGGGCTGGCGAGCAGTACTTC.

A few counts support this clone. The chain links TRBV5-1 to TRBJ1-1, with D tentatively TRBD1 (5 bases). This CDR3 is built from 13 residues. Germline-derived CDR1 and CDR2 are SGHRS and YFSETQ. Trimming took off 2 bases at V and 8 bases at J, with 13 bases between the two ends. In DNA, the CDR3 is TGCGCCAGCAGCTTTAGTGTGGCAGGGGAAGCTTTCTTT. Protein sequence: CASSFSVAGEAFF.

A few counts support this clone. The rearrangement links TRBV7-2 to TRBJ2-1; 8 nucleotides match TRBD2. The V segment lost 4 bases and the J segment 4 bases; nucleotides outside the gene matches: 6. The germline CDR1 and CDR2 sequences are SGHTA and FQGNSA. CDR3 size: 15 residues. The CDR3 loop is CASSSSGGVYNEQFF. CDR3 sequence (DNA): TGTGCCAGCAGCTCCTCGGGGGGGGTATACAATGAGCAGTTCTTC.

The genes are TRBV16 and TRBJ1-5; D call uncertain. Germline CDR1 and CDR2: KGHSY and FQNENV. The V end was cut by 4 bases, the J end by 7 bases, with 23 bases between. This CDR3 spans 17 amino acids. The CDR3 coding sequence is TGTGCCAGCAGCCCCACTCGAGGGCCCTTCAAGGGACAGCCCCAGCATTTT. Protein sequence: CASSPTRGPFKGQPQHF.

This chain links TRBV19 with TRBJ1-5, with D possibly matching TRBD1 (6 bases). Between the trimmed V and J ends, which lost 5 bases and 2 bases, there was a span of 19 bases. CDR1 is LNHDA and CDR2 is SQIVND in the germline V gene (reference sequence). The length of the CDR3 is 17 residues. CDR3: CASSWGRGALGNQPQHF. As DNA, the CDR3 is TGTGCCAGTAGTTGGGGTCGGGGGGCCCTAGGCAATCAGCCCCAGCATTTT.

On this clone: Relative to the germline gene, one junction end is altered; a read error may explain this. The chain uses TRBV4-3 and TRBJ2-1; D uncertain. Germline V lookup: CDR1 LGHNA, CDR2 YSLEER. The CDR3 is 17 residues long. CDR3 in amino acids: CTSSQDSIVLIYNEQFF. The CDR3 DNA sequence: TGCACCAGCAGCCAAGATAGCATCGTACTCATCTACAATGAGCAGTTCTTC.

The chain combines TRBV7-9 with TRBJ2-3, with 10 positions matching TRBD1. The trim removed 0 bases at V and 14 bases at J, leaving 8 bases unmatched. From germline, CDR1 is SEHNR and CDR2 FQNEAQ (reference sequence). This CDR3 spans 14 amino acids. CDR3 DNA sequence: TGTGCCAGCAGCTTAGCGGGGGGACAGGGGCCGCTGTATTTT. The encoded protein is CASSLAGGQGPLYF.

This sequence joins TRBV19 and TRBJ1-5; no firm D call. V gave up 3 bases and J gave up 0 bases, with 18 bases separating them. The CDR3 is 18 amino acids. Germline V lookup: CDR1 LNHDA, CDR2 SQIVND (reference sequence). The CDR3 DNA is TGTGCCAGTAGTATTTTGTGGGCCAAGGATTTTAGCAATCAGCCCCAGCATTTT. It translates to CASSILWAKDFSNQPQHF.

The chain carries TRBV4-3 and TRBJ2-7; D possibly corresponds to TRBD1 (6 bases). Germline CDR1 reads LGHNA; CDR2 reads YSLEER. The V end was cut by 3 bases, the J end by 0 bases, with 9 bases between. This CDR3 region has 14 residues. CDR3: CASSQDRSSYEQYF. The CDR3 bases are TGCGCCAGCAGCCAGGACAGAAGCTCCTACGAGCAGTACTTC.

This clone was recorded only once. The CDR3 reads CASSPIRTANTEAFF. The CDR3 nucleotides are TGTGCCAGCAGCCCCATCCGGACAGCGAACACTGAAGCTTTCTTT. This chain links TRBV6-1 with TRBJ1-1, with D possibly being TRBD1 (6 bases). Trimming removed 6 bases at V and 1 base at J, with 15 bases between. Looked up from germline, CDR1 is MNHNS and CDR2 is SASEGT. This CDR3 is 15 amino acids long.

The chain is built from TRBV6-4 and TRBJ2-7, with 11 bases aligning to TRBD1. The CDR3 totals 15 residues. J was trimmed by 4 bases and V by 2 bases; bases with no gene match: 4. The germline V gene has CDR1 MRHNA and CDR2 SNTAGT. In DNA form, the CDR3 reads TGTGCCAGCAGTGACGGGACAGGGGGATTATACGAGCAGTACTTC. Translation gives CASSDGTGGLYEQYF.

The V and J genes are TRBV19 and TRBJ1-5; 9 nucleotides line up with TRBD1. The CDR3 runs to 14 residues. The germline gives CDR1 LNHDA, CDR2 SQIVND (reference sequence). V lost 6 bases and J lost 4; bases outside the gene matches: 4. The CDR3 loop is CASSMGTGNQPQHF. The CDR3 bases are TGTGCCAGTAGCATGGGGACAGGGAATCAGCCCCAGCATTTT.